The 30 T cell receptor beta chains below were found in one sample sequenced in a study of blood T cell repertoires in COVID-19. Sequencing used immunoSEQ multiplex PCR; TCRdb keeps in-frame clones, though not all of them. Found here are approximately 260,000 clones, 88% of them singletons; the top ten hold roughly a tenth. The specimen was peripheral blood. These receptor sequences come from a woman in her 70s with COVID-19, enrolled during active disease.

The chain employs TRBV27 and TRBJ2-3, with no clear D. This CDR3 comprises 18 residues. Trimming removed 6 bases at V and 2 bases at J, with 24 bases between. CDR1 and CDR2 from the germline V gene are MNHEY and SMNVEV (reference sequence). The CDR3 here is CASRVSSYVRHSTDTQYF. CDR3 sequence (DNA): TGTGCCAGCAGAGTTTCTTCTTACGTTCGACATTCCACAGATACGCAGTATTTT.

The rearrangement uses TRBV10-3 and TRBJ2-7; 9 positions agree with TRBD2. This CDR3 is 15 amino acids long. Looked up from germline, CDR1 is ENHRY and CDR2 is SYGVKD. V shed 6 bases, J shed 5 bases, and the junction held 11 bases outside the gene matches. DNA of the CDR3: TGTGCCATCAGGGGCGGGAGGGAAATAGTGAACGAGCAGTACTTC. This encodes CAIRGGREIVNEQYF.

The V gene is TRBV11-3, the J gene TRBJ1-1; a possible D gene is TRBD1 (5 bases). The CDR3 contains 14 residues. Looked up from germline, CDR1 is SGHNT and CDR2 is YENEEA. V was cut by 5 bases and J by 1 base, with 11 bases left in between. The CDR3 loop reads CASSPGQTNTEAFF. DNA for the CDR3: TGTGCCAGCAGCCCAGGGCAGACGAACACTGAAGCTTTCTTT.

The J gene is TRBJ2-7, the V gene TRBV5-6; tentative D call: TRBD1 (5 bases). V lost 5 bases and J lost 3, with 15 bases in between. The CDR3 has 14 amino acids. Germline V lookup: CDR1 SGHDT, CDR2 YYEEEE. CDR3: CASRGQGKGYEQYF. DNA of the CDR3: TGTGCCAGCAGGGGGCAGGGAAAGGGCTACGAGCAGTACTTC.

This clone has more than one count but fewer than ten. The gene calls are TRBV5-4 and TRBJ2-5; weak D call: TRBD2 (7 bases). This CDR3 comprises 16 residues. Trimming removed 3 bases from V and 4 bases from J, with 19 bases in between. In germline, CDR1 is SGHNT, CDR2 YYREEE (reference sequence). The CDR3 reads CASSSRRGGSPETQYF. For the CDR3, the DNA is TGTGCCAGCAGCTCAAGGAGGGGGGGTTCCCCAGAGACCCAGTACTTC.

CDR3 in DNA: TGTGCCAGCAGCGTAGCGGGAGTTAACACAGATACGCAGTATTTT. It is translated as CASSVAGVNTDTQYF. The V and J genes are TRBV9 and TRBJ2-3; tentative D call: TRBD2 (6 bases). The CDR3 totals 15 residues. The ends were cut back, 0 bases at V and 2 bases at J, with 10 bases in the middle. Germline V gene data show CDR1 as SGDLS and CDR2 as YYNGEE.

This clone appeared a single time. V is TRBV4-3 and J is TRBJ1-2, with D tentatively TRBD1 (5 bases). In germline, CDR1 is LGHNA, CDR2 YSLEER. Trimming took off 4 bases at V and 0 bases at J, with 15 bases between the two ends. This CDR3 spans 16 amino acids. CDR3 DNA sequence: TGCGCCAGCAGCCCCAAGCCGGGGGTTTCTAACTATGGCTACACCTTC. Its protein product is CASSPKPGVSNYGYTF.

This clone was observed a few times. The J gene is TRBJ2-1, the V gene TRBV7-9; perhaps TRBD2 as D (5 bases). The CDR3 extends over 16 amino acids. V was pared by 2 bases and J by 4 bases, with 15 bases between. Germline CDR1 SEHNR, CDR2 FQNEAQ (reference sequence). The CDR3 bases are TGTGCCAGCAGCTTACTCCCCGGGGTAGGATACAATGAGCAGTTCTTC. Encoded protein: CASSLLPGVGYNEQFF.

The chain uses TRBV30 and TRBJ1-1; TRBD1 agrees at 9 bases. V dropped 0 bases and J dropped 1; count of bases not matched to a gene: 9. Germline CDR1 GTSNPN, CDR2 SVGIG (reference sequence). The CDR3 covers 17 residues. CDR3 sequence: CAWSVRFGTGPNTEAFF. CDR3 nucleotides: TGTGCCTGGAGTGTACGTTTCGGGACAGGGCCGAACACTGAAGCTTTCTTT. The full variable domain, in which reference TRBV30 and TRBJ1-1 provide the parts outside the CDR3, is SQTIHQWPATLVQPVGSPLSLECTVEGTSNPNLYWYRQAAGRGLQLLFYSVGIGQISSEVPQNLSASRPQDRQFILSSKKLLLSDSGFYLCAWSVRFGTGPNTEAFFGQGTRLTVV.

The genes are TRBV4-1 and TRBJ1-6, with 8 bases lining up with TRBD1. Germline V gives CDR1 MGHRA, CDR2 YSYEKL. Losses at the gene ends were 0 bases for V and 6 bases for J; bases not matched to a gene: 1. This CDR3 comprises 15 residues. CDR3 in DNA: TGCGCCAGCAGCCAAGAGACAGGGGTTAATTCACCCCTCCACTTT. This translates into CASSQETGVNSPLHF.

V gene TRBV7-2 combines with J gene TRBJ1-4, with 9 bases lining up with TRBD1. From germline, CDR1 is SGHTA and CDR2 FQGNSA. The V segment lost 4 bases and the J segment 7 bases; nucleotides outside the gene matches: 4. The length of the CDR3 is 14 residues. The CDR3 DNA sequence: TGTGCCAGCAGCTCGCCGGGACAGGGTGAAAAACTGTTTTTT. It translates to CASSSPGQGEKLFF. The variable domain in full, completed from reference TRBV7-2 and TRBJ1-4, reads GAGVSQSPSNKVTEKGKDVELRCDPISGHTALYWYRQSLGQGLEFLIYFQGNSAPDKSGLPSDRFSAERTGGSVSTLTIQRTQQEDSAVYLCASSSPGQGEKLFFGSGTQLSVL.

In the case of this clone: The identical CDR3 is also encoded by other nucleotide sequences in the sample. The V gene is TRBV12-3 or TRBV12-4, the J gene TRBJ2-7; D ambiguous. The CDR3 covers 11 residues. V gave up 6 bases and J gave up 2 bases, with 5 bases separating them. The CDR3 spells CASSSAYEQYF. In DNA form, the CDR3 reads TGTGCCAGCAGCTCCGCCTACGAGCAGTACTTC.

This clone was counted once. The gene calls are TRBV11-3 and TRBJ2-1; D is perhaps TRBD2 (5 bases). V gave up 1 base and J gave up 8 bases, with 12 bases separating them. The CDR3 length is 14 residues. Germline-derived CDR1 and CDR2 are SGHNT and YENEEA. In nucleotides, the CDR3 is TGTGCCAGCAGCTTAGTGCCTGGGAGCGATGAGCAGTTCTTC. It is translated as CASSLVPGSDEQFF.

The CDR3 nucleotides are TGTGCCAGCAGCCAAGATATGGGGGAGGGGTACCAAGAGACCCAGTACTTC. Translating it yields CASSQDMGEGYQETQYF. The chain has TRBV4-2 and TRBJ2-5; TRBD2 aligns across 7 bases. Unmatched junction bases numbered 7, after V lost 0 bases and J lost 0 bases. The germline CDR1 and CDR2 sequences are LGHNA and YNFKEQ. The CDR3 contains 17 residues.

The V gene is TRBV6-5, the J gene TRBJ2-7; 10 bases match TRBD2. The CDR3 contains 15 residues. From germline, CDR1 is MNHEY and CDR2 SVGAGI. V lost 0 bases to trimming and J lost 4 bases; unmatched junction nucleotides: 3. The chain's CDR3 is CASSYSGLAYYEQYF. In nucleotides, the CDR3 is TGTGCCAGCAGTTACTCGGGACTAGCGTATTACGAGCAGTACTTC.

The chain couples TRBV5-8 to TRBJ2-3; TRBD2 might be the D (5 bases). CDR3 size: 15 residues. Germline assignment: CDR1 SGHTS and CDR2 YDEGEE. Trimming shortened V by 4 bases and J by 0 bases, and 12 bases separated the two germline ends. The CDR3 spells CASSPSRPSTDTQYF. The CDR3 DNA sequence: TGTGCCAGCAGCCCTAGCAGACCTAGCACAGATACGCAGTATTTT.

This rearrangement joins TRBV7-2 to TRBJ1-2; 8 bases are a match to TRBD1. The CDR3 extends over 15 amino acids. The germline V gene encodes CDR1 SGHTA and CDR2 FQGNSA. Unmatched junction bases numbered 9, after V lost 5 bases and J lost 4 bases. CDR3 bases: TGTGCCAGCAGCCCCCTCGGACAGGGACTCTATGGCTACACCTTC. This codes for CASSPLGQGLYGYTF.

The chain couples TRBV24-1 to TRBJ2-1, with D possibly matching TRBD2 (7 bases). The CDR3 length is 14 residues. V was cut by 6 bases and J by 7 bases, with 15 bases left in between. The V gene's germline CDR1 is KGHDR and CDR2 SFDVKD. The CDR3 sequence is CATSMRGGGNEQFF. For the CDR3, the DNA is TGTGCCACCAGTATGAGGGGAGGGGGGAATGAGCAGTTCTTC.

This chain links TRBV6-5 with TRBJ2-7, with no clear D. This CDR3 contains 14 residues. Germline V gene lookup returns CDR1 MNHEY and CDR2 SVGAGI. Deletions cut 2 bases from V and 1 base from J, with 9 bases between. The CDR3, as DNA: TGTGCCAGCAGTTACGAGGCCGCATCCTACGAGCAGTACTTC. This encodes CASSYEAASYEQYF.

This clone was seen ten or more times. The chain recombines TRBV11-3 with TRBJ2-7; 7 nucleotides match TRBD2. The CDR3 spans 14 residues. CDR1 and CDR2 (germline): SGHNT, YENEEA. The trim removed 5 bases at V and 4 bases at J, leaving 8 bases unmatched. This CDR3 reads CASSATGTTYEQYF. The CDR3 coding sequence is TGTGCCAGCAGCGCTACCGGGACTACATACGAGCAGTACTTC.

The chain's CDR3 is CASSSAGPTDTQYF. The DNA for the CDR3 is TGTGCCAGCAGTTCGGCAGGGCCCACAGATACGCAGTATTTT. This chain uses TRBV28 with TRBJ2-3; D is perhaps TRBD1 (5 bases). CDR3 size: 14 residues. In germline, CDR1 is MDHEN, CDR2 SYDVKM. Trimming pared 4 bases from V and 2 bases from J, leaving 10 bases between.

J is TRBJ2-2 and V is TRBV2; D perhaps matches TRBD1 (6 bases). The V end lost 6 bases, the J end lost 7 bases, and 12 bases lay between the germline ends. Per germline, CDR1 SNHLY and CDR2 FYNNEI. This CDR3 region has 13 residues. The CDR3 nucleotides read TGTGCCAGCAGCCCACAGGGAATCGGGGAGCTGTTTTTT. It translates to CASSPQGIGELFF.

This chain connects TRBV28 to TRBJ1-6; D is unclear. Trimming left V 4 bases short and J 0 bases short, with 10 bases between. The CDR3 sequence is 16 residues long. Germline V gene data show CDR1 as MDHEN and CDR2 as SYDVKM. The CDR3 coding sequence is TGTGCCAGCAGTTCACTCAAGAGCTCCTATAATTCACCCCTCCACTTT. Its protein is CASSSLKSSYNSPLHF.

The chain employs TRBV5-4 and TRBJ1-2; TRBD1 agrees at 9 bases. Germline V gives CDR1 SGHNT, CDR2 YYREEE (reference sequence). CDR3 length equals 15 residues. V dropped 0 bases and J dropped 5; count of bases not matched to a gene: 5. The CDR3 region is CASSLGPDRGYGYTF. DNA of the CDR3: TGTGCCAGCAGCTTGGGGCCGGACAGGGGATATGGCTACACCTTC.

This chain joins TRBV6-6 and TRBJ1-6; 10 bases fit TRBD1. The germline CDR1 and CDR2 sequences are MNHNY and SVGAGI (reference sequence). V lost 0 bases and J lost 9; bases outside the gene matches: 5. The CDR3 consists of 16 residues. DNA of the CDR3: TGTGCCAGCAGTTACTCCGGACAGGGGGAGCGTTCACCCCTCCACTTT. Its protein product is CASSYSGQGERSPLHF.

This CDR3 reads CASSLVLGGEQFF. CDR3 nucleotides: TGCGCCAGCAGCTTGGTATTGGGGGGTGAGCAGTTCTTC. The J gene is TRBJ2-1, the V gene TRBV5-1; D might be TRBD2 (6 bases). V shed 0 bases and J shed 9 bases, with 10 bases lying between them. Germline CDR1 and CDR2: SGHRS and YFSETQ. The CDR3 totals 13 residues. The full variable domain, in which reference TRBV5-1 and TRBJ2-1 provide the parts outside the CDR3, is KAGVTQTPRYLIKTRGQQVTLSCSPISGHRSVSWYQQTPGQGLQFLFEYFSETQRNKGNFPGRFSGRQFSNSRSEMNVSTLELGDSALYLCASSLVLGGEQFFGPGTRLTVL.

The rearrangement links TRBV15 to TRBJ2-1; TRBD2 agrees at 8 bases. This CDR3 has 18 amino acids. Germline CDR1 reads LNHNV; CDR2 reads YYDKDF (reference sequence). Losses at the gene ends were 3 bases for V and 4 bases for J; bases not matched to a gene: 14. Here the CDR3 reads CATSSRVKTSGPYNEQFF. Written as DNA, the CDR3 is TGTGCCACCAGCAGTAGAGTTAAAACTAGCGGACCTTACAATGAGCAGTTCTTC.

The chain is built from TRBV6-6 and TRBJ1-6; the D is unclear. Germline V gene sequence: CDR1 MNHNY, CDR2 SVGAGI (reference sequence). This CDR3 has 15 amino acids. V lost 1 base and J 7 bases, leaving 11 bases between the germline ends. The CDR3: CASSYLSAENSPLHF. The CDR3 DNA sequence: TGTGCCAGCAGTTACTTGTCCGCGGAAAATTCACCCCTCCACTTT.

J is TRBJ1-1 and V is TRBV29-1; perhaps TRBD1 as D (6 bases). Looked up from germline, CDR1 is SQVTM and CDR2 is ANQGSEA. This CDR3 has 14 residues. V lost 6 bases, J lost 0 bases, and 14 bases lay in between. For the CDR3, the DNA is TGCAGCGTCCGCCGGGGGGCAATGAACACTGAAGCTTTCTTT. It yields the protein CSVRRGAMNTEAFF.

This clone was counted only a few times. V gene TRBV7-2 combines with J gene TRBJ1-2, with D perhaps TRBD1 (6 bases). The V gene's germline CDR1 is SGHTA and CDR2 FQGNSA. Trimming shortened V by 5 bases and J by 3 bases, and 19 bases separated the two germline ends. The CDR3 loop spans 16 amino acids. The CDR3 region is CASSASGVFTDYGYTF. DNA for the CDR3: TGTGCCAGCAGCGCCTCAGGGGTATTTACGGACTATGGCTACACCTTC. Supplemented by reference TRBV7-2 and TRBJ1-2, the full variable domain reads GAGVSQSPSNKVTEKGKDVELRCDPISGHTALYWYRQSLGQGLEFLIYFQGNSAPDKSGLPSDRFSAERTGGSVSTLTIQRTQQEDSAVYLCASSASGVFTDYGYTFGSGTRLTVV.